These T cell receptor beta chains were read from a single sample in a study of T cell changes during pregnancy in multiple sclerosis. Profiled with immunoSEQ multiplex PCR; TCRdb holds only in-frame clones, not every one. The table has approximately 66,000 clones, almost 95% seen once. The source material was peripheral blood, sampled in the third trimester of pregnancy. The receptors come from a female donor in good health, enrolled as a control in a pregnancy study. Both conserved end residues are part of each CDR3. Each record gives: clone size, J gene, V gene, D gene, CDR3 protein, CDR3 DNA. The D gene is left open where the match is weak. Size tells how often a clone was seen (once, few, many) or the class of an expanded clone, and some rows leave it out.

abundance: .; j_gene: TRBJ1-1; v_gene: TRBV4-1; d_gene: TRBD1; CDR3aa: CASSRTGGQDAEAFF; CDR3nt: TGCGCCAGCAGCCGGACAGGGGGACAGGACGCTGAAGCTTTCTTT
abundance: .; j_gene: TRBJ2-1; v_gene: TRBV15; d_gene: .; CDR3aa: CATSRYREEQFF; CDR3nt: TGTGCCACCAGCAGATACAGAGAAGAGCAGTTCTTC
abundance: .; j_gene: TRBJ1-1; v_gene: TRBV6-6; d_gene: .; CDR3aa: CASTSGWVAFF; CDR3nt: TGTGCCAGCACCTCAGGGTGGGTCGCTTTCTTT
abundance: .; j_gene: TRBJ2-1; v_gene: TRBV10-3; d_gene: TRBD2; CDR3aa: CAISAGGLGNEQFF; CDR3nt: TGTGCCATCTCCGCGGGGGGGCTAGGAAATGAGCAGTTCTTC
abundance: .; j_gene: TRBJ2-5; v_gene: TRBV4-1; d_gene: TRBD2; CDR3aa: CASRPSGGAIKEAQYF; CDR3nt: TGCGCCAGCAGGCCTAGCGGGGGGGCCATTAAAGAGGCCCAGTACTTC
abundance: .; j_gene: TRBJ2-5; v_gene: TRBV9; d_gene: TRBD1; CDR3aa: CASSVTGGQETQYF; CDR3nt: TGTGCCAGCAGCGTAACAGGGGGCCAAGAGACCCAGTACTTC
abundance: few; j_gene: TRBJ1-1; v_gene: TRBV5-1; d_gene: TRBD1; CDR3aa: CASGQGQYTEAFF; CDR3nt: TGCGCCAGTGGACAGGGACAGTACACTGAAGCTTTCTTT
abundance: .; j_gene: TRBJ2-3; v_gene: TRBV11-2; d_gene: TRBD2; CDR3aa: CASSFLAGADTQYF; CDR3nt: TGTGCCAGCAGCTTTCTAGCGGGAGCCGATACGCAGTATTTT
abundance: few; j_gene: TRBJ2-1; v_gene: TRBV19; d_gene: .; CDR3aa: CASSRRGPGREFYNEQFF; CDR3nt: TGTGCCAGTAGTAGGAGGGGCCCGGGTCGGGAATTCTACAATGAGCAGTTCTTC
abundance: .; j_gene: TRBJ2-3; v_gene: TRBV29-1; d_gene: .; CDR3aa: CSASGWGPLTDTQYF; CDR3nt: TGCAGCGCCAGCGGGTGGGGACCGCTCACAGATACGCAGTATTTT
abundance: .; j_gene: TRBJ2-5; v_gene: TRBV7-7; d_gene: TRBD1; CDR3aa: CASSRAQGGQETQYF; CDR3nt: TGTGCTAGCAGTCGCGCACAGGGGGGTCAAGAGACCCAGTACTTC
abundance: .; j_gene: TRBJ2-1; v_gene: TRBV27; d_gene: .; CDR3aa: CASSFGAGRDEQFF; CDR3nt: .
abundance: .; j_gene: TRBJ1-1; v_gene: TRBV27; d_gene: .; CDR3aa: CASSQSPSGIEAFF; CDR3nt: TGTGCCAGCAGTCAATCCCCCTCAGGGATTGAAGCTTTCTTT
abundance: .; j_gene: TRBJ2-1; v_gene: TRBV11-2; d_gene: .; CDR3aa: CASSFAGIPPEQFF; CDR3nt: TGTGCCAGCAGCTTCGCGGGAATCCCCCCTGAGCAGTTCTTC
abundance: .; j_gene: TRBJ2-1; v_gene: TRBV7-3; d_gene: TRBD2; CDR3aa: CASSYLAGVDNEQFF; CDR3nt: TGTGCCAGCAGCTACCTAGCGGGGGTCGACAATGAGCAGTTCTTC